The clone carrying this TCR beta chain was counted only a few times. Per the study methods: Amplification from reference gene primers served as the basis for estimated nucleated cell counts. Repertoires were generated with immunoSEQ multiplex PCR, while TCRdb's copy carries only in-frame clones and drops some. That table is the source of V, J and clone size, and D and trimming were worked out from the DNA. Among roughly 85,000 clones listed, roughly 88% were seen once. This CDR3 has 12 residues. V dropped 6 bases and J dropped 6 bases, with 11 bases sitting between them. The data are from a study of blood T cell repertoires in COVID-19. Turning to the study itself: From the United States, Italy and Spain came samples of acute and convalescent COVID-19. T cells, B-cell-depleted T cells, or PBMCs provided the cDNA or gDNA that served as material.

The TCR originated in a man aged 50 or older with active or convalescent COVID-19. Sequences were obtained from peripheral blood. The chain combines TRBV12-3 or TRBV12-4 with TRBJ1-2; possibly TRBD1 for D (6 bases). This chain's CDR3 is CASRGRGDGYTF. The CDR3 bases are TGTGCCAGCAGGGGCAGGGGAGATGGCTACACCTTC.